The present TCR beta chain was sequenced within a study of T cell responses to AZD1222 COVID-19 vaccine. The V and J ends lost 4 bases and 0 bases, in that order; junction bases with no gene match: 5. This CDR3 region has 17 residues. CDR1 is MGHRA and CDR2 is YSYEKL in the germline V gene. Points on this clone: Its cognate antigen is unknown.

Only in-frame clones appear in the TCRdb table, and some are missing; sequencing was by immunoSEQ multiplex PCR. The sample includes about 140,000 clones, approximately 95% of them seen just once. Regarding the study as a whole: Across spike, vaccine-associated CD4 TCRs were found, dominant at 160-218 and 743-854. It should be noted that donors were predominantly white British and more often female, and clonal diversity was possibly underestimated. In all cases, repertoires were sampled only after the peak T cell response. Spike-specific TCR depth and breadth grew after two AZD1222 doses.

The source of this sequence is an adult who received the AZD1222 COVID-19 vaccine. The chain uses TRBV4-1 and TRBJ2-1; 11 nucleotides match TRBD1. Sample: peripheral blood, taken 28 days after the second AZD1222 dose. The CDR3 sequence is CASSLFGTGGSYNEQFF. The DNA for the CDR3 is TGCGCCAGCAGCCTCTTTGGGACAGGGGGCTCCTACAATGAGCAGTTCTTC.